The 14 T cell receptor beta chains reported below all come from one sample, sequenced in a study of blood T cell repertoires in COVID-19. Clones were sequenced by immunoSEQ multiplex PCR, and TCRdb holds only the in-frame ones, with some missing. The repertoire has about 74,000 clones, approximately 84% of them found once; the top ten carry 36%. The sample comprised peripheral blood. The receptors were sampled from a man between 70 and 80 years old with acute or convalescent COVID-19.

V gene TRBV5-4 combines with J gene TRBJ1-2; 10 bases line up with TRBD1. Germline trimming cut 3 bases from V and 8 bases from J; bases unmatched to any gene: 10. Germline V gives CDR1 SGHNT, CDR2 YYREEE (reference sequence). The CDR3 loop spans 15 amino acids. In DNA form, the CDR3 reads TGTGCCAGCAGCTCCAATTGGGACAGGGGTAAAGGCTACACCTTC. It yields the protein CASSSNWDRGKGYTF.

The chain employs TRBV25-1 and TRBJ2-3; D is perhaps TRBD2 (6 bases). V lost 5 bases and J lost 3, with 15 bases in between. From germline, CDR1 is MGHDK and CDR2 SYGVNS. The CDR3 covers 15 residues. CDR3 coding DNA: TGTGCCAGCAGTAGTGCGGCGGGAATTACAGATACGCAGTATTTT. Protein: CASSSAAGITDTQYF.

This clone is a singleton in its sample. The CDR3 coding sequence is TGTGCCAGCAGCTTAGACGGCAGGGGAAAGACTGAAGCTTTCTTT. It is translated as CASSLDGRGKTEAFF. V usage is TRBV11-2 and J usage is TRBJ1-1, with D possibly TRBD1 on 6 matching bases. This CDR3 region has 15 residues. CDR1 SGHAT and CDR2 FQNNGV come from the germline V gene. Trimming pared 0 bases from V and 5 bases from J, leaving 13 bases between.

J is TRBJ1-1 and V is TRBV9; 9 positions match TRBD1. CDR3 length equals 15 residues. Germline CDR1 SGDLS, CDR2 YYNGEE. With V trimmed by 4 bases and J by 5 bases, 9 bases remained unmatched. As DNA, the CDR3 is TGTGCCAGCAGCCTGGGACAGGGAGGCATTACTGAAGCTTTCTTT. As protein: CASSLGQGGITEAFF.

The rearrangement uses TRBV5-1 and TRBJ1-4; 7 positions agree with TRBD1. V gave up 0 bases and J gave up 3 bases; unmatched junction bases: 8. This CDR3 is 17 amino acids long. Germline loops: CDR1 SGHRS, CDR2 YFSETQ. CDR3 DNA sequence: TGCGCCAGCAGCTTGGGTGACAGGGAAGCCTCTAATGAAAAACTGTTTTTT. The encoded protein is CASSLGDREASNEKLFF.

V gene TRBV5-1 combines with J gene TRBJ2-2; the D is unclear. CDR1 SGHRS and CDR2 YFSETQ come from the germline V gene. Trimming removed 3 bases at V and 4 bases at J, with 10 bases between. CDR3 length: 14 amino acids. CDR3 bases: TGCGCCAGCAGCTCACTCAGGTTCACCGGGGAGCTGTTTTTT. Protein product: CASSSLRFTGELFF.

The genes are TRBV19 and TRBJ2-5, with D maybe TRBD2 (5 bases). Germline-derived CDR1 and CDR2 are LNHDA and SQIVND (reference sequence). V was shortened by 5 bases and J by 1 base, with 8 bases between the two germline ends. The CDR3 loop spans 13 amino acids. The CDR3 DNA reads TGTGCCAGTAGTGCCGGGGTCCAAGAGACCCAGTACTTC. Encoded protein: CASSAGVQETQYF.

The CDR3 sequence is CASSEVGAPQETQYF. The DNA for the CDR3 is TGTGCCAGCAGTGAAGTGGGGGCGCCTCAAGAGACCCAGTACTTC. V and J are TRBV2 and TRBJ2-5, with D perhaps TRBD1 (6 bases). CDR3 length: 15 residues. V was clipped by 1 base and J by 2 bases, with 11 bases between them. CDR1 and CDR2 (germline): SNHLY, FYNNEI.

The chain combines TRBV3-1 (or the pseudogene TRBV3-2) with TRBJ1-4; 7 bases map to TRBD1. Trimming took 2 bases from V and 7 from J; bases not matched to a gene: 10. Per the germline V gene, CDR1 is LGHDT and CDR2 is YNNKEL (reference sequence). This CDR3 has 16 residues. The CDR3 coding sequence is TGTGCCAGCAGCCAACTCGACAGGGTAGGGGGTGAAAAACTGTTTTTT. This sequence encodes CASSQLDRVGGEKLFF.

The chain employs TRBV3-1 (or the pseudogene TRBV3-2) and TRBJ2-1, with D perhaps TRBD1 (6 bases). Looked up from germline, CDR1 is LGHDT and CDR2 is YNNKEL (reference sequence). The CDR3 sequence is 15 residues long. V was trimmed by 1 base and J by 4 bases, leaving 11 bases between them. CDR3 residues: CASSQATRGYNEQFF. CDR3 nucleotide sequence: TGTGCCAGCAGCCAAGCCACCAGGGGATACAATGAGCAGTTCTTC.

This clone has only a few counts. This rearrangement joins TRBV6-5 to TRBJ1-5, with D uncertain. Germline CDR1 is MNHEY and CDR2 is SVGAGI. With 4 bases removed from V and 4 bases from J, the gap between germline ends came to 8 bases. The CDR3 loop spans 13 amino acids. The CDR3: CASSFRGNQPQHF. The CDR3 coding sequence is TGTGCCAGCAGTTTCCGGGGAAATCAGCCCCAGCATTTT.

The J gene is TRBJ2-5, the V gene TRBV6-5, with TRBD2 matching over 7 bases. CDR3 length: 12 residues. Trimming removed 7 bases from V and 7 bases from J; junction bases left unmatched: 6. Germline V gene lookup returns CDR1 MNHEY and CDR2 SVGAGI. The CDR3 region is CASTDIAGTQYF. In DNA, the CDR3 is TGTGCCAGCACAGACATAGCGGGGACCCAGTACTTC.

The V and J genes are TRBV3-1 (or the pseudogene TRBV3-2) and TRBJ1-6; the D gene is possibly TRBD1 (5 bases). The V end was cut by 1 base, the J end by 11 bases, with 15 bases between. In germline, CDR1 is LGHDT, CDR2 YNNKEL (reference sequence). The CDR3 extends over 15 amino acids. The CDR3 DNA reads TGTGCCAGCAGCCAAGCCGGGACTGGGGGGACACCCCTCCACTTT. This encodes CASSQAGTGGTPLHF.

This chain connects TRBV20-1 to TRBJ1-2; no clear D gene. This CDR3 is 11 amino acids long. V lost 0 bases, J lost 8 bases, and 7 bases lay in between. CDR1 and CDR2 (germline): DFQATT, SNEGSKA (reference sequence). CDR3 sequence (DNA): TGCAGTGCTAGAGACAGATTCGGCTACACCTTC. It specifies CSARDRFGYTF.